This T cell receptor (beta chain) was profiled in a study of shared clonotypes between healthy human individuals. Study results and caveats: Compared with clonotypes that all four donors shared, non-shared clonotypes had lower generation probabilities. Naive subsets tended to show greater estimated richness than memory subsets.

Concerning this clone itself: Its matching antigen is unknown.

Sorted-subset replicate PCRs used about 200 ng of genomic DNA. This amount corresponded to 30,000 to 35,000 T cell genomes. Profiled with immunoSEQ multiplex PCR; TCRdb holds only in-frame clones, not every one. The table includes more than 550,000 clones, around 70% detected once. Germline lookup yields CDR1 SGHTA and CDR2 FQGNSA. V lost 2 bases and J lost 5; bases outside the gene matches: 4. CDR3 length equals 14 residues. This clonotype was sampled from a woman in her twenties or thirties in good health. The chain combines TRBV7-2 with TRBJ2-5; the match to TRBD1 covers 8 bases. Source material: memory CD4+ T cells sorted from blood. This sample's subset: CD45RA-negative fraction. CDR3 sequence: CASSLHRGSETQYF. As DNA, the CDR3 is TGTGCCAGCAGCTTACACAGGGGGTCGGAGACCCAGTACTTC.